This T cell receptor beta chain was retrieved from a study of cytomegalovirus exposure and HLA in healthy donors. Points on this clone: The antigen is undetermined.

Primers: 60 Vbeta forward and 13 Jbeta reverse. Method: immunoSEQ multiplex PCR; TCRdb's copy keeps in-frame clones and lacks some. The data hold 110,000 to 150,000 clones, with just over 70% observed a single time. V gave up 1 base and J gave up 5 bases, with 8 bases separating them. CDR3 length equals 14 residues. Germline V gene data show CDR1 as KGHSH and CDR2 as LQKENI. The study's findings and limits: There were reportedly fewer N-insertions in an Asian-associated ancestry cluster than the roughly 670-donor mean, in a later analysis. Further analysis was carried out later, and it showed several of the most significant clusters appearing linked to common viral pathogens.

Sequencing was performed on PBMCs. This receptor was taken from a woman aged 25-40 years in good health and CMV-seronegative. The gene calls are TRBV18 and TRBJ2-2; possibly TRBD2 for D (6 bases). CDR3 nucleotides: TGTGCCAGCTCACCACGTCGGGGGACCGGGGAGCTGTTTTTT. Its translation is CASSPRRGTGELFF.